There are a few counts of the clone carrying this T cell receptor (beta chain). The second PCR ran 7 to 11 cycles with a sample-barcoded 5' primer and J-beta primers. TCRdb redid the calling of the 5' RACE reads with MiXCR, one entry per CDR3 protein. The data contain over a million distinct CDR3 sequences, roughly 40% of them singletons. The data stem from a study of blood T cells in healthy people across ages. Material for sequencing was blood. The TCR comes from a woman younger than 35 in good health.

The CDR3 sequence is CASSPPGQKNIQYF. The CDR3 DNA reads TGTGCCAGCAGTCCCCCGGGACAGAAAAACATTCAGTACTTC. V usage is TRBV12-3 or TRBV12-4 and J usage is TRBJ2-4; 7 bases are shared with TRBD1. The CDR3 has 14 residues. The V segment lost 5 bases and the J segment 4 bases; nucleotides outside the gene matches: 5.